This record looks at one TCR beta chain sequence and its context. The data stem from a study of blood T cell repertoires in COVID-19. Study overall: The United States, Italy and Spain provided the acute and convalescent COVID-19 samples. Sample material is recorded as cDNA or gDNA derived from T cells, B-cell-depleted T cells, or PBMCs.

Authors' analysis steps: Estimates of nucleated cell counts were drawn from the amplification of reference gene primers. Libraries were prepared by immunoSEQ multiplex PCR; TCRdb keeps only in-frame clonotypes and omits some of them. Clone size and the V and J calls come from that table; the DNA yielded D and trimming. The sample yields roughly 80,000 clones, 60% to 80% seen once. The CDR3 is 14 residues long. Per germline, CDR1 MGHRA and CDR2 YSYEKL. V lost 3 bases, J lost 1 base, and 9 bases lay in between. The material sequenced was peripheral blood. The TCR comes from a human donor in a cohort sampled during active COVID-19. The V call is TRBV4-1, the J call TRBJ1-1; TRBD1 is a possible D gene (6 bases). The CDR3 DNA sequence: TGCGCCAGCAGCCACAGGGGCGAGAACACTGAAGCTTTCTTT. It codes for CASSHRGENTEAFF.